This T cell receptor (beta chain) was obtained from a study of OX40 agonist ivuxolimab in advanced cancers. Study-level background: The costimulatory receptor OX40 (CD134) was targeted by ivuxolimab, a fully human IgG2 agonistic monoclonal antibody. The point of sequencing TCRbeta in the periphery was to test whether ivuxolimab changed TCR sequence diversity and drove clonal T-cell expansion. Three dose-escalation patients achieved partial responses, one with hepatocellular carcinoma and two with cutaneous melanoma. Among the roughly 52 dose-escalation patients, roughly 20 had hepatocellular carcinoma, around 15 melanoma, 9 renal cell carcinoma and 9 head and neck cancer. The paper describes the monotherapy dose-escalation part (N of about 52 patients) of the phase I trial of ivuxolimab. Patients were allowed to have had prior anti-PD-1, anti-PD-L1 or anti-CTLA-4 therapy, and 40% of the dose-escalation patients had previously received checkpoint inhibitors. Intravenous ivuxolimab was administered to patients every 2 weeks at six dose levels: 0.01, 0.1, 0.3, 1.5, 3 and 10 mg/kg. In the dose-escalation cohort, around four fifths of patients were male, and the mean age was 60 years with a range of about 20 to 80.

Study-wide findings and limitations: The antigen specificity of the peripheral T cells that underwent clonal expansion was not determined. Low levels of normalized T-cell clonal expansion were also seen in some nonresponding patients. At doses from 0.1 to 3.0 mg/kg, clonal expansion was seen in both CD4+ and CD8+ blood T cells between baseline and week 6. Partial responders in the 0.1-3.0 mg/kg groups had among the lowest normalized peripheral clonal expansion, especially among CD8+ T cells. After ivuxolimab, expanded clones were on average more numerous among CD8+ T cells than among CD4+ T cells.

CDR1 and CDR2 were assigned from the germline V gene (reference sequence) as LNHDA and SQIVND. Germline trimming: 9 bases from V, 4 bases from J; junction bases outside gene matches: 10. The CDR3 measures 15 amino acids from cysteine to phenylalanine. The CDR3 DNA has 45 bases and is translated from base 1. This clone occurred once. No antigen is known for it. Base qualities are not at hand, and no much larger clone is one base apart. The trial excluded patients who had a history of autoimmune disease or who were on systemic immunosuppression. In every dose cohort, peripheral blood was drawn for TCR sequencing at baseline, cycle 4 day 1, and cycle 7 day 1. The samples were drawn from a first-in-human, open-label, multicenter phase I dose-escalation trial of ivuxolimab. Adults with locally advanced or metastatic melanoma, renal cell carcinoma, hepatocellular carcinoma or head and neck squamous cell carcinoma were enrolled in the trial. Before TCR sequencing, CD4+ T cells and CD8+ T cells from peripheral blood were sorted into separate populations.

To sequence the TCRbeta CDR3 region, genomic DNA was isolated from the sorted cells. The immunoSEQ Assay was used for sequencing of TCRbeta CDR3 regions. TCRdb stores this immuneACCESS table with in-frame sequences only. Part of the clones is absent; in the studies checked, under half of the shortfall reflects unresolved V genes, and no reason is known for the rest. For this sample there are about 100,000 clones; approximately 90% appear just once. 0.7% to 1% of the sample comes from the top ten. This TCR was sampled from an adult with an advanced solid tumor such as melanoma, head and neck, liver or kidney cancer. This specimen was CD4+ or CD8+ T cells sorted from blood, taken in a trial of the OX40 agonist ivuxolimab. The chain is made from TRBV19 and TRBJ2-2; TRBD1 matches 8 bases in the middle. This receptor carries the CDR3 CASHNQGAITGELFF. At the DNA level, the sequence is TGTGCCAGCCACAACCAGGGGGCTATCACCGGGGAGCTGTTTTTT. This CDR3, with the reference TRBV19 and TRBJ2-2 proteins standing in past its ends, gives the full variable domain DGGITQSPKYLFRKEGQNVTLSCEQNLNHDAMYWYRQDPGQGLRLIYYSQIVNDFQKGDIAEGYSVSREKKESFPLTVTSAQKNPTAFYLCASHNQGAITGELFFGEGSRLTVL.